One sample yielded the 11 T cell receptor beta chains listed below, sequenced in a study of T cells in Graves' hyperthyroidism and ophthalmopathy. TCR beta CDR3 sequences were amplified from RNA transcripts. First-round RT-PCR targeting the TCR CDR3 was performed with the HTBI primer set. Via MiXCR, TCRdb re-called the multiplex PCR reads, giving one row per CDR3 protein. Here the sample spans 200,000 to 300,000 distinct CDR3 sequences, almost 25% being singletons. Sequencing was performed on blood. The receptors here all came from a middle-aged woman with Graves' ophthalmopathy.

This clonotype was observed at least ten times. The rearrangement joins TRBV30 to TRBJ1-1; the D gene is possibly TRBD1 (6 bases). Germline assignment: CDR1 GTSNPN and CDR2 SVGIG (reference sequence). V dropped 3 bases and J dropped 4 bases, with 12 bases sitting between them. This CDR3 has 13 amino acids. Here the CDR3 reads CAWSLIGGTEAFF. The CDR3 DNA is TGTGCCTGGAGCCTTATAGGGGGCACTGAAGCTTTCTTT.

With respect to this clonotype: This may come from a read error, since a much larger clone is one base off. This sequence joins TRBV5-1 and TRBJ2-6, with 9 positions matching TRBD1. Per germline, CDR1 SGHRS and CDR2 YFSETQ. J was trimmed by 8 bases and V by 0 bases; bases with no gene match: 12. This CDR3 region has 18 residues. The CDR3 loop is CASSLVGRTGTGTNVLTF. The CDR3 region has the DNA TGCGCCAGCAGCTTGGTCGGCCGAACAGGGACAGGGACCAACGTCCTGACTTTC.

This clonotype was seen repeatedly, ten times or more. The CDR3 spells CASSQDLGGFGGYTF. The CDR3 bases are TGTGCCAGCAGCCAAGATCTTGGAGGGTTTGGGGGCTACACCTTC. The chain is built from TRBV3-1 and TRBJ1-2; no clear D. Germline CDR1 and CDR2: LGHDT and YNNKEL (reference sequence). This CDR3 spans 15 amino acids. Trimming stripped 0 bases from V and 8 bases from J, with 16 bases between.

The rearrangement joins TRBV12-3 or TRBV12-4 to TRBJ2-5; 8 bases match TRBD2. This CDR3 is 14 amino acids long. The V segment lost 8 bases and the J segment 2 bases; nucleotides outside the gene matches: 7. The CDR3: CASSGGGGQETQYF. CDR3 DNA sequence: TGTGCCAGCTCCGGGGGGGGAGGACAAGAGACCCAGTACTTC.

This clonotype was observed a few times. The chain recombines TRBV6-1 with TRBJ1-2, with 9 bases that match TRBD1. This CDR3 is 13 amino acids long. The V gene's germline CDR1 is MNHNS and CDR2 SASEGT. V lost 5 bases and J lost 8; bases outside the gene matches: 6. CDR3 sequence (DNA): TGTGCCAGCAGTCAACAGGGGGCTCGAGGCTACACCTTC. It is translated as CASSQQGARGYTF.

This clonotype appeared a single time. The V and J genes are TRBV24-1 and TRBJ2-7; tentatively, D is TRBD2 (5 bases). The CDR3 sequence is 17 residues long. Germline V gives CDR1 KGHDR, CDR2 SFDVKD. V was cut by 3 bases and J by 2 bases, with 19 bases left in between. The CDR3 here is CATSDQNAVVRAYEQYF. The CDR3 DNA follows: TGTGCCACCAGTGATCAGAACGCCGTGGTGCGGGCCTACGAGCAGTACTTC.

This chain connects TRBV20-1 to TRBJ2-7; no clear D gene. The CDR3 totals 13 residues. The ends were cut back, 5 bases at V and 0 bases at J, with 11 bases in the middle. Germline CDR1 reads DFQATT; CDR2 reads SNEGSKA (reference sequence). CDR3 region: CSAPASSSYEQYF. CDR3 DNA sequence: TGCAGTGCTCCGGCCTCTAGCTCCTACGAGCAGTACTTC.

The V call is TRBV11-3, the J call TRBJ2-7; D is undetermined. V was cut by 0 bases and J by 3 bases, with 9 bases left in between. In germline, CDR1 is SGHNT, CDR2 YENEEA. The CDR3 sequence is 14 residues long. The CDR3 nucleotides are TGTGCCAGCAGCTTAGATCCCGCCAACTACGAGCAGTACTTC. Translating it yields CASSLDPANYEQYF.

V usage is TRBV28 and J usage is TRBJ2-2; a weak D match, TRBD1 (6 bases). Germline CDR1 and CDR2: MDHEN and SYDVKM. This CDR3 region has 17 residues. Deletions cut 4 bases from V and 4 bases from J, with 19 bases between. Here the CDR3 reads CASSSSGTMVRTGELFF. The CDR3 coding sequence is TGTGCCAGCAGTTCGTCCGGGACAATGGTCCGCACCGGGGAGCTGTTTTTT.

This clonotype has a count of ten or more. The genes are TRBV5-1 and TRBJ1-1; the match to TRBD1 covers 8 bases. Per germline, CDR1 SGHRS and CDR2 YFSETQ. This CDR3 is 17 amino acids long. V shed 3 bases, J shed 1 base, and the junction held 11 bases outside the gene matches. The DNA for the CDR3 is TGCGCCAGCAGCTCGCAACCGGGACAGGCGACGAACACTGAAGCTTTCTTT. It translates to CASSSQPGQATNTEAFF.

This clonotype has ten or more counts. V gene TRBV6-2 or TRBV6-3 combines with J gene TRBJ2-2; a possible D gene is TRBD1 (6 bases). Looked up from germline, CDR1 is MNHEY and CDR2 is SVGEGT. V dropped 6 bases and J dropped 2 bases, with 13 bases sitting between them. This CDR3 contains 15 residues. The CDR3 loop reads CASSPTGTNTGELFF. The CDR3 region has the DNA TGTGCCAGCAGCCCGACCGGGACAAACACCGGGGAGCTGTTTTTT.